This T cell receptor beta chain was observed in a study of CD8 T cells in Susac syndrome. Reverse transcription of about 0.45 to 1 ug RNA was carried out with random hexamers. A single record per CDR3 protein comes from TCRdb applying MiXCR to the immunoSEQ multiplex PCR reads. The table records more than 95,000 distinct CDR3 sequences, more than 90% of them present only once. The CDR3 runs 17 residues. CDR1 KGHSH and CDR2 LQKENI come from the germline V gene. V was cut by 3 bases and J by 8 bases, with 23 bases left in between. This TCR was sampled from a human donor in good health. The sample comprised CD4+ T cells from PBMCs. The chain employs TRBV18 and TRBJ2-1, with D possibly being TRBD1 (6 bases). The CDR3 region is CASSPKARGTRFYEQFF. The CDR3 nucleotides read TGTGCCAGCTCACCGAAAGCGAGGGGGACGAGATTCTATGAGCAGTTCTTC.